What follows are 23 T cell receptor beta chains derived from one specimen sequenced in a study of shared clonotypes between healthy human individuals. Repertoires were generated with immunoSEQ multiplex PCR, while TCRdb's copy carries only in-frame clones and drops some. The repertoire holds millions of clones, with just over 90% as singletons. Sequenced input: naive CD4+ T cells sorted from blood. Subset meaning: CD45RA+ positively selected. These receptors were taken from a man aged 18 to 29 in good health.

This chain connects TRBV5-4 to TRBJ1-1; 8 positions agree with TRBD1. V lost 7 bases and J lost 4; bases outside the gene matches: 15. The CDR3 consists of 16 residues. Germline V lookup: CDR1 SGHNT, CDR2 YYREEE (reference sequence). CDR3 protein: CASASAKQGVGTEAFF. The CDR3, as DNA: TGTGCCAGCGCTTCGGCTAAACAGGGGGTCGGCACTGAAGCTTTCTTT.

The V gene is TRBV5-4, the J gene TRBJ2-3, with D perhaps matching TRBD1 or TRBD2 (5 bases each). The length of the CDR3 is 13 residues. CDR1 is SGHNT and CDR2 is YYREEE in the germline V gene (reference sequence). In DNA, the CDR3 is TGTACGACAGCCCGGGATATCACAGATACGCAGTATTTT. Translated: CTTARDITDTQYF. Looking up the rest from reference TRBV5-4 and TRBJ2-3 gives the full variable domain: ETGVTQSPTHLIKTRGQQVTLRCSSQSGHNTVSWYQQALGQGPQFIFQYYREEENGRGNFPPRFSGLQFPNYSSELNVNALELDDSALYLCTTARDITDTQYFGPGTRLTVL.

The J gene is TRBJ1-1, the V gene TRBV28; D is ambiguous. CDR1 is MDHEN and CDR2 is SYDVKM in the germline V gene. This CDR3 has 12 amino acids. Deletions cut 1 base from V and 4 bases from J, with 4 bases between. The CDR3 is CASSLYGTEAFF. The CDR3 DNA reads TGTGCCAGCAGTTTATATGGCACTGAAGCTTTCTTT.

The chain links TRBV5-1 to TRBJ2-1, with D possibly matching TRBD2 (5 bases). Per the germline V gene, CDR1 is SGHRS and CDR2 is YFSETQ. The V gene lost 0 bases and the J gene lost 4 bases, with 11 bases spanning the gap. This CDR3 has 15 residues. The DNA of the CDR3 is TGCGCCAGCAGCTTGGAGAGGGCGAATTACAATGAGCAGTTCTTC. Amino acids: CASSLERANYNEQFF.

The rearrangement joins TRBV7-8 to TRBJ2-1; D gene unclear. The germline V gene has CDR1 SGHVS and CDR2 FQNEAQ. The CDR3 is 14 residues long. The ends were cut back, 6 bases at V and 5 bases at J, with 14 bases in the middle. The CDR3 reads CASSERGGHNEQFF. Here the CDR3 DNA reads TGTGCCAGCAGTGAAAGAGGTGGCCACAATGAGCAGTTCTTC.

The V and J genes are TRBV25-1 and TRBJ2-2, with TRBD2 identical over 9 bases. The CDR3 is 17 amino acids. The junction had 10 bases not matched to a gene; V was cut back by 1 base and J by 7 bases. Per germline, CDR1 MGHDK and CDR2 SYGVNS. The CDR3 sequence: CASSESVGGRAVGELFF. CDR3 nucleotides: TGTGCCAGCAGTGAATCGGTCGGCGGGAGGGCCGTCGGGGAGCTGTTTTTT.

The V and J genes are TRBV7-6 and TRBJ2-1; maybe TRBD2 (10 bases). The CDR3 length is 16 residues. V was trimmed by 1 base and J by 9 bases, leaving 19 bases between them. Germline V gene sequence: CDR1 SGHVS, CDR2 FNYEAQ. The CDR3 loop is CASSLVLAGQGGEQFF. The DNA of the CDR3 is TGTGCCAGCAGCTTAGTACTAGCGGGACAGGGCGGTGAGCAGTTCTTC.

About this clone: The same CDR3 is also encoded by other DNA sequences in this sample. This rearrangement joins TRBV5-1 to TRBJ2-1, with 9 positions matching TRBD1. The CDR3 runs 15 residues. The V gene's germline CDR1 is SGHRS and CDR2 YFSETQ. The J segment lost 0 bases and the V segment lost 4 bases, leaving 2 bases of the junction unmatched. The CDR3 coding sequence is TGCGCCAGCAGCCTGACAGGGGGCTCCTACAATGAGCAGTTCTTC. This codes for CASSLTGGSYNEQFF.

DNA for the CDR3: TGTGCCTGGAGTGCCAGGGGAGGGACCTTTGGCTACACCTTC. Protein: CAWSARGGTFGYTF. The chain links TRBV30 to TRBJ1-2; D might be TRBD1 (6 bases). This CDR3 has 14 residues. V was clipped by 1 base and J by 7 bases, with 16 bases between them. CDR1 and CDR2 from the germline V gene are GTSNPN and SVGIG (reference sequence).

V is TRBV7-3 and J is TRBJ1-2; D might be TRBD1 (6 bases). CDR1 and CDR2 (germline): SGHTA, FQGTGA. The CDR3 is 14 residues long. V gave up 5 bases and J gave up 6 bases, with 16 bases separating them. CDR3 in DNA: TGTGCCAGCAGCCCCATCGGGGGCTCGGATGGCTACACCTTC. Protein sequence: CASSPIGGSDGYTF. The full variable domain, completed using reference TRBV7-3 and TRBJ1-2, is GAGVSQTPSNKVTEKGKYVELRCDPISGHTALYWYRQSLGQGPEFLIYFQGTGAADDSGLPNDRFFAVRPEGSVSTLKIQRTERGDSAVYLCASSPIGGSDGYTFGSGTRLTVV.

This sequence joins TRBV7-9 and TRBJ1-1, with unresolved D. V was clipped by 2 bases and J by 1 base, with 11 bases between them. Germline values: CDR1 SEHNR, CDR2 FQNEAQ (reference sequence). The CDR3 contains 15 residues. CDR3 nucleotides: TGTGCCAGCAGCTTAATGGCAGCGCCGAACACTGAAGCTTTCTTT. Protein: CASSLMAAPNTEAFF.

The rearrangement joins TRBV18 to TRBJ2-7, with unresolved D. The CDR3 length is 13 residues. Germline V gene sequence: CDR1 KGHSH, CDR2 LQKENI. V was pared by 1 base and J by 5 bases, with 9 bases between. Here the CDR3 DNA reads TGTGCCAGCTCACCACGAACCCTAGACGAGCAGTACTTC. Its translation is CASSPRTLDEQYF.

V and J are TRBV19 and TRBJ2-6, with a weak D call TRBD1 (6 bases). The V end lost 3 bases, the J end lost 0 bases, and 15 bases lay between the germline ends. This CDR3 spans 18 amino acids. Germline lookup yields CDR1 LNHDA and CDR2 SQIVND (reference sequence). The CDR3 nucleotides are TGTGCCAGTAGTATTAGTGTGGGGACAAGCTCTGGGGCCAACGTCCTGACTTTC. Residues: CASSISVGTSSGANVLTF.

In this sample, this clone turned up once. The chain carries TRBV6-6 and TRBJ2-7; D might be TRBD1 or TRBD2, each matching 5 bases. Trimming took 8 bases from V and 5 from J, leaving 19 bases between them. The CDR3 spans 14 residues. Germline loops: CDR1 MNHNY, CDR2 SVGAGI (reference sequence). The DNA of the CDR3 is TGTGCCAGCGGGATGGGGACCCGGCGGAACGAGCAGTACTTC. Translated, it gives CASGMGTRRNEQYF.

The CDR3 DNA is TGTGCCAGCAGCGTAGGGGCAGGGCGGGGCTACACCTTC. Its translation is CASSVGAGRGYTF. The rearrangement links TRBV9 to TRBJ1-2; tentatively, D is TRBD1 (5 bases). In germline, CDR1 is SGDLS, CDR2 YYNGEE. This CDR3 spans 13 amino acids. Trimming cost V 0 bases and J 8 bases, with 11 bases left between them.

This rearrangement joins TRBV30 to TRBJ2-5; possibly TRBD1 for D (6 bases). TRBJ2-7 matches the DNA end more closely, so the J call is doubtful. The CDR3 extends over 15 amino acids. CDR1 is GTSNPN, CDR2 SVGIG, per germline (reference sequence). The CDR3 here is CAWSVLTGDPYEQYF. CDR3 nucleotides: TGTGCCTGGAGTGTACTGACAGGCGACCCCTACGAGCAGTACTTC.

This clone was observed a handful of times. The J gene is TRBJ1-6, the V gene TRBV6-4; 8 bases map to TRBD1. The ends lost 3 bases at V and 8 bases at J; junction bases unmatched: 6. This CDR3 is 15 amino acids long. Germline-derived CDR1 and CDR2 are MRHNA and SNTAGT. CDR3 sequence reads: CASSESDRAHSPLHF. The CDR3 DNA follows: TGTGCCAGCAGTGAGTCGGACAGGGCACATTCACCCCTCCACTTT.

The chain is built from TRBV5-4 and TRBJ2-2; 8 bases map to TRBD2. CDR1 and CDR2 (germline): SGHNT, YYREEE (reference sequence). CDR3 size: 16 residues. With 4 bases clipped from V and 4 bases from J, the junction kept 9 bases outside the gene matches. The CDR3 bases are TGTGCCAGCAGCGACCCGACAGCGGGGGTCACCGGGGAGCTGTTTTTT. It codes for CASSDPTAGVTGELFF.

The V call is TRBV6-5, the J call TRBJ2-7; D might be TRBD1 (6 bases). CDR3 length: 14 amino acids. Trimming cost V 5 bases and J 3 bases, with 14 bases left between them. CDR1 MNHEY and CDR2 SVGAGI come from the germline V gene. The CDR3 region is CASSHGQTIYEQYF. In DNA, the CDR3 is TGTGCCAGCAGTCACGGACAGACGATCTACGAGCAGTACTTC.

V and J are TRBV28 and TRBJ1-2; D unresolved. V was shortened by 5 bases and J by 3 bases, with 7 bases between the two germline ends. CDR3 size: 12 residues. Germline V gene sequence: CDR1 MDHEN, CDR2 SYDVKM. In DNA form, the CDR3 reads TGTGCCAGCAGTATCACAGACTATGGCTACACCTTC. This gives the protein CASSITDYGYTF.

This clone was seen only once. The rearrangement uses TRBV7-9 and TRBJ2-1; D is possibly TRBD1 (5 bases). Germline-derived CDR1 and CDR2 are SEHNR and FQNEAQ (reference sequence). V was cut by 5 bases and J by 4 bases, with 12 bases left in between. This CDR3 region has 14 residues. This chain's CDR3 is CASSPRTRYNEQFF. CDR3 DNA: TGTGCCAGCAGCCCGAGGACAAGATACAATGAGCAGTTCTTC.

V is TRBV2 and J is TRBJ1-2, with D uncertain. Germline loops: CDR1 SNHLY, CDR2 FYNNEI. The CDR3 consists of 13 residues. V dropped 4 bases and J dropped 6 bases, with 12 bases sitting between them. The CDR3: CASSVQRFDGYTF. The DNA of the CDR3 is TGTGCCAGCAGTGTCCAGAGGTTCGATGGCTACACCTTC.

This sequence joins TRBV21-1 and TRBJ2-1; the table's D call, TRBD1, has no DNA check behind it. TRBV21-1 is given as a pseudogene. The CDR3 runs to 12 residues. CDR3 protein: CALTGDQAEQFF. Here the CDR3 DNA reads TGTGCGCTGACAGGTGACCAGGCCGAGCAGTTCTTC.